This T cell receptor beta chain appears in the sequencing data of a study of spatial heterogeneity in lung cancer. This clonotype was counted at least ten times. As yet, its antigen is unknown. Each CDR3 protein is one row after TCRdb ran MiXCR on the 5' RACE reads. This sample yields some 22,000 distinct CDR3 sequences, of which under 3.5% are seen a single time; about 7.7% belongs to the top ten. Time point meaning: sample taken at primary tumor resection. Findings of the study overall: Tumor mutation counts were tracked by expanded intratumoral alpha and beta TCR counts.

This sequence was found in a male donor with early-stage non-small cell lung cancer. Specimen: lung tumor tissue, collected at surgery.

DNA of the CDR3: TGTGCCAGCAGCCTCGTCTCGGGGGCCAACGTCCTGACTTTC. Translating it yields CASSLVSGANVLTF. This rearrangement joins TRBV7-9 to TRBJ2-6, with D uncertain. CDR3 size: 14 residues. Germline V gene data show CDR1 as SEHNR and CDR2 as FQNEAQ (reference sequence). The V end was cut by 5 bases, the J end by 4 bases, with 9 bases between. The full variable domain, its missing parts supplied by reference TRBV7-9 and TRBJ2-6, is DTGVSQNPRHKITKRGQNVTFRCDPISEHNRLYWYRQTLGQGPEFLTYFQNEAQLEKSRLLSDRFSAERPKGSFSTLEIQRTEQGDSAMYLCASSLVSGANVLTFGAGSRLTVL.